A selection of T cell receptor beta chains follows, all from one sample in a study of blood T cells in healthy people across ages. TCRdb independently ran MiXCR on the 5' RACE reads; one entry per CDR3 protein. The profile covers approximately 800,000 distinct CDR3 sequences, with 35% to 40% appearing a single time and approximately 12% taken by the ten largest. Sequenced material: blood. The receptor source for this set is a man younger than 35 in good health. Both conserved end residues are part of each CDR3. Each record gives: D gene, J gene, V gene, clone size, CDR3 protein, CDR3 DNA. D genes are given only for firm matches. A clone size is listed for some rows: how often the clone was seen (once, few, many), or a class if it is expanded.

D: NA; J: TRBJ2-5; V: TRBV20-1; size: many; CDR3: CSARSRWGEEETQYF; DNA: TGCAGTGCTAGGTCACGGTGGGGGGAGGAAGAGACCCAGTACTTC
D: TRBD1; J: TRBJ2-3; V: TRBV4-2; size: many; CDR3: CASSPRDRASKDTQYF; DNA: TGTGCCAGCAGCCCCCGGGACAGGGCTTCGAAAGATACGCAGTATTTT
D: TRBD1; J: TRBJ1-4; V: TRBV25-1; size: NA; CDR3: CASSETLTGQGNEKLFF; DNA: TGTGCCAGCAGTGAAACCTTGACGGGACAGGGGAATGAAAAACTGTTTTTT
D: TRBD1; J: TRBJ2-7; V: TRBV6-6; size: many; CDR3: CASSRPGQGSYEQYF; DNA: TGTGCCAGCAGTAGACCGGGACAGGGATCCTACGAGCAGTACTTC
D: NA; J: TRBJ2-1; V: TRBV6-1; size: NA; CDR3: CASSNRALGEQFF; DNA: TGTGCCAGCAGTAACCGGGCCCTCGGTGAGCAGTTCTTC
D: NA; J: TRBJ1-1; V: TRBV30; size: few; CDR3: CAWSRILQSGTEAFF; DNA: TGTGCCTGGAGTCGCATACTCCAATCGGGCACTGAAGCTTTCTTT
D: NA; J: TRBJ1-5; V: TRBV12-3/TRBV12-4; size: NA; CDR3: CASSLARRLGQPQHF; DNA: TGTGCCAGCAGTTTAGCGCGGCGGCTGGGCCAGCCCCAGCATTTT
D: NA; J: TRBJ2-3; V: TRBV6-5; size: NA; CDR3: CASSYSGDGRDTQYF; DNA: TGTGCCAGCAGTTACTCCGGGGACGGCCGTGATACGCAGTATTTT
D: TRBD1; J: TRBJ2-3; V: TRBV6-5; size: many; CDR3: CASSVQGASTDTQYF; DNA: TGTGCCAGCAGCGTACAGGGGGCTAGCACAGATACGCAGTATTTT
D: TRBD2; J: TRBJ2-4; V: TRBV13; size: NA; CDR3: CASSLGLSPDIQYF; DNA: TGTGCCAGCAGCCTGGGACTATCCCCGGACATTCAGTACTTC
D: NA; J: TRBJ2-3; V: TRBV5-5; size: NA; CDR3: CASSPGGEGVDTQYF; DNA: TGTGCCAGCAGCCCCGGGGGCGAAGGAGTTGATACGCAGTATTTT
D: NA; J: TRBJ2-5; V: TRBV13; size: NA; CDR3: CASSIRTVSQETQYF; DNA: TGTGCCAGCAGCATTCGGACCGTTTCCCAAGAGACCCAGTACTTC
D: NA; J: TRBJ2-3; V: TRBV28; size: NA; CDR3: CASSSQGGEIDTQYF; DNA: TGTGCCAGCAGTTCCCAGGGGGGTGAGATAGATACGCAGTATTTT
D: NA; J: TRBJ1-5; V: TRBV20-1; size: NA; CDR3: CSAAADYQPQHF; DNA: TGCAGTGCCGCAGCTGACTATCAGCCCCAGCATTTT
D: TRBD2; J: TRBJ2-1; V: TRBV5-1; size: NA; CDR3: CASSLGPGLAEDEQFF; DNA: TGCGCCAGCAGCTTGGGCCCGGGACTAGCTGAAGATGAGCAGTTCTTC
D: TRBD2; J: TRBJ2-3; V: TRBV4-2; size: NA; CDR3: CASSQASAGGGTDTQYF; DNA: TGTGCCAGCAGCCAAGCCTCTGCGGGGGGGGGCACAGATACGCAGTATTTT
D: TRBD2; J: TRBJ2-3; V: TRBV20-1; size: NA; CDR3: CSAQKGASGGSPPDTQYF; DNA: TGCAGTGCCCAGAAGGGGGCTAGCGGGGGGTCCCCCCCAGATACGCAGTATTTT
D: TRBD2; J: TRBJ2-7; V: TRBV20-1; size: NA; CDR3: CSAREGLAGVNEQYF; DNA: TGCAGTGCTAGAGAGGGACTAGCGGGGGTGAATGAGCAGTACTTC
D: TRBD2; J: TRBJ2-1; V: TRBV5-1; size: few; CDR3: CASSWATSGLHNEQFF; DNA: TGCGCCAGCAGCTGGGCGACTAGCGGGCTCCACAATGAGCAGTTCTTC
D: TRBD1; J: TRBJ1-1; V: TRBV6-5; size: NA; CDR3: CASRPPGQGWSEAFF; DNA: TGTGCCAGCAGACCTCCGGGACAGGGTTGGTCTGAAGCTTTCTTT
D: TRBD2; J: TRBJ2-3; V: TRBV5-1; size: few; CDR3: CASSLSTSGGTDTQYF; DNA: TGCGCCAGCAGCTTGTCGACTAGCGGGGGCACAGATACGCAGTATTTT
D: NA; J: TRBJ2-3; V: TRBV6-5; size: many; CDR3: CASSYLLGDTQYF; DNA: TGTGCCAGCAGTTACCTCCTTGGGGATACGCAGTATTTT
D: NA; J: TRBJ2-2; V: TRBV7-2; size: few; CDR3: CASSATGMNTGELFF; DNA: TGTGCCAGCAGCGCCACAGGGATGAACACCGGGGAGCTGTTTTTT
D: TRBD1; J: TRBJ2-7; V: TRBV27; size: NA; CDR3: CASSLFGTGTSNEQYF; DNA: TGTGCCAGCAGTTTATTCGGGACAGGGACCTCCAACGAGCAGTACTTC
D: NA; J: TRBJ1-2; V: TRBV6-6; size: many; CDR3: CASSHGTADYGYTF; DNA: TGTGCCAGCAGCCACGGGACGGCAGACTATGGCTACACCTTC
D: NA; J: TRBJ2-5; V: TRBV27; size: NA; CDR3: CASSLEGGRFQETQYF; DNA: TGTGCCAGCAGTTTAGAAGGCGGCCGTTTCCAAGAGACCCAGTACTTC
D: NA; J: TRBJ2-2; V: TRBV5-6; size: many; CDR3: CASSFSTGELFF; DNA: TGTGCCAGCAGCTTCAGCACCGGGGAGCTGTTTTTT
D: TRBD1; J: TRBJ1-2; V: TRBV29-1; size: NA; CDR3: CSVEQGEGYTF; DNA: TGCAGCGTTGAGCAGGGGGAGGGCTACACCTTC
D: NA; J: TRBJ2-5; V: TRBV7-9; size: NA; CDR3: CASSLTLTERGSYKQYF; DNA: TGTGCCAGCAGCCTTACACTTACCGAGAGGGGGTCCTACAAGCAGTACTTC
D: TRBD1; J: TRBJ1-5; V: TRBV6-5; size: few; CDR3: CATGQGAGKPQHF; DNA: TGTGCCACCGGACAGGGGGCAGGTAAGCCCCAGCATTTT
D: NA; J: TRBJ2-1; V: TRBV2; size: many; CDR3: CASSVGRDEQFF; DNA: TGTGCCAGCAGTGTGGGGCGGGATGAGCAGTTCTTC
D: NA; J: TRBJ1-4; V: TRBV4-1; size: NA; CDR3: CASSQDWAGSNEKLFF; DNA: TGCGCCAGCAGCCAAGATTGGGCAGGCTCTAATGAAAAACTGTTTTTT
D: NA; J: TRBJ1-2; V: TRBV29-1; size: many; CDR3: CSVEGGLGGYGYTF; DNA: TGCAGCGTTGAGGGAGGACTTGGGGGCTATGGCTACACCTTC
D: NA; J: TRBJ2-1; V: TRBV20-1; size: NA; CDR3: CSASPPSSEQFF; DNA: TGCAGTGCTAGCCCCCCGTCCAGTGAGCAGTTCTTC
D: NA; J: TRBJ1-1; V: TRBV6-2/TRBV6-3; size: NA; CDR3: CASSYPRRGRNTEAFF; DNA: TGTGCCAGCAGTTACCCACGGAGGGGCAGGAACACTGAAGCTTTCTTT
D: NA; J: TRBJ1-5; V: TRBV4-2; size: few; CDR3: CASSQAQTGENQPQHF; DNA: TGTGCCAGCAGCCAAGCACAGACAGGAGAAAATCAGCCCCAGCATTTT
D: TRBD1; J: TRBJ2-3; V: TRBV5-1; size: NA; CDR3: CASSSYHRQGGWTDTQYF; DNA: TGCGCCAGCAGCTCCTATCACCGACAGGGGGGTTGGACAGATACGCAGTATTTT
D: NA; J: TRBJ2-1; V: TRBV7-2; size: NA; CDR3: CASTLSVRSYNEQFF; DNA: TGTGCCAGCACTCTCTCCGTCCGCTCCTACAATGAGCAGTTCTTC
D: NA; J: TRBJ2-1; V: TRBV29-1; size: many; CDR3: CSVNRYQYNEQFF; DNA: TGCAGCGTAAACAGGTACCAATACAATGAGCAGTTCTTC
D: NA; J: TRBJ2-1; V: TRBV12-3/TRBV12-4; size: NA; CDR3: CTSSSSGASYNEQFF; DNA: NA
D: NA; J: TRBJ1-5; V: TRBV12-3/TRBV12-4; size: NA; CDR3: CASRRAGGGSNQPQHF; DNA: TGTGCCAGCAGGCGGGCGGGCGGGGGTAGCAATCAGCCCCAGCATTTT
D: NA; J: TRBJ2-5; V: TRBV7-2; size: many; CDR3: CASSLLLTETQYF; DNA: TGTGCCAGCAGCTTACTACTTACGGAGACCCAGTACTTC
D: NA; J: TRBJ1-6; V: TRBV9; size: NA; CDR3: CASSVDSNNSPLHF; DNA: TGTGCCAGCAGCGTCGACAGTAATAATTCACCCCTCCACTTT
D: NA; J: TRBJ2-1; V: TRBV6-2/TRBV6-3; size: NA; CDR3: CASIGVAAYQETQFF; DNA: TGTGCCAGCATTGGGGTTGCGGCGTACCAAGAGACCCAGTTCTTC
D: TRBD1; J: TRBJ1-3; V: TRBV7-2; size: NA; CDR3: CASSLGKTGVYSGNTIYF; DNA: TGTGCCAGCAGCTTAGGAAAGACAGGGGTCTACTCTGGAAACACCATATATTTT
D: NA; J: TRBJ1-2; V: TRBV29-1; size: NA; CDR3: CSVLSFDGYTF; DNA: TGCAGCGTGTTAAGTTTTGACGGCTACACCTTC
D: NA; J: TRBJ2-5; V: TRBV24-1; size: few; CDR3: CATSDLRRGIDSFQETQYF; DNA: TGTGCCACCAGTGATTTGAGAAGAGGGATCGACTCTTTCCAAGAGACCCAGTACTTC